The 11 T cell receptor beta chains below were found in one sample sequenced in a study of blood T cell repertoires in COVID-19. The repertoire was sequenced with immunoSEQ multiplex PCR; TCRdb's copy has only in-frame clones and lacks some. Seen here are roughly 150,000 clones, 79% observed once, and the top ten hold approximately 7.7%. Sequencing was done on a sample of peripheral blood. The receptors were sampled from a woman between 55 and 75 years old with COVID-19, enrolled during active disease.

DNA of the CDR3: TGTGCCATCAGTGGGCAGGGGAACGAGCAGTACGTC. This sequence encodes CAISGQGNEQYV. This chain joins TRBV10-3 and TRBJ2-7; tentative D call: TRBD1 (6 bases). CDR3 length equals 12 residues. Germline loops: CDR1 ENHRY, CDR2 SYGVKD. The V and J ends lost 4 bases and 5 bases respectively, with 9 bases between them.

This clone has just one count. This chain connects TRBV6-5 to TRBJ1-6, with 7 bases fitting TRBD1. J gave up 14 bases and V 6 bases, and 16 bases lay outside the gene matches. Germline V gene sequence: CDR1 MNHEY, CDR2 SVGAGI. This CDR3 comprises 15 residues. The CDR3 here is CASRTGTAGVQALHF. DNA for the CDR3: TGTGCCAGCAGGACCGGGACAGCGGGGGTCCAGGCCCTCCACTTT.

The chain recombines TRBV11-3 with TRBJ2-3, with 9 bases that match TRBD2. With V trimmed by 3 bases and J by 0 bases, 7 bases remained unmatched. Germline V CDR1 and CDR2: SGHNT, YENEEA. The CDR3 runs 17 residues. DNA of the CDR3: TGTGCCAGCAGCTTCCGAGCGGGGGGTTTTAGCACAGATACGCAGTATTTT. This translates into CASSFRAGGFSTDTQYF. Full variable domain (missing parts from reference TRBV11-3 and TRBJ2-3): EAGVVQSPRYKIIEKKQPVAFWCNPISGHNTLYWYLQNLGQGPELLIRYENEEAVDDSQLPKDRFSAERLKGVDSTLKIQPAELGDSAVYLCASSFRAGGFSTDTQYFGPGTRLTVL.

In nucleotides, the CDR3 is TGTGCCAGCAGCTTGGCCCCGGGACAGGGAGCCGGCACAGATACGCAGTATTTT. It yields the protein CASSLAPGQGAGTDTQYF. This chain links TRBV5-4 with TRBJ2-3; 9 nucleotides agree with TRBD1. Germline V CDR1 and CDR2: SGHNT, YYREEE (reference sequence). The CDR3 sequence is 18 residues long. J was trimmed by 1 base and V by 0 bases; bases with no gene match: 9. Drawing the rest from reference TRBV5-4 and TRBJ2-3, the complete variable domain is ETGVTQSPTHLIKTRGQQVTLRCSSQSGHNTVSWYQQALGQGPQFIFQYYREEENGRGNFPPRFSGLQFPNYSSELNVNALELDDSALYLCASSLAPGQGAGTDTQYFGPGTRLTVL.

The chain links TRBV9 to TRBJ2-1, with TRBD2 matching 11 bases. V lost 5 bases and J lost 5; bases outside the gene matches: 3. CDR1 is SGDLS, CDR2 YYNGEE, per germline. CDR3 size: 14 residues. The CDR3 DNA reads TGTGCCAGCAGGAAGGGACTAGCGGACAATGAGCAGTTCTTC. It encodes CASRKGLADNEQFF.

This clone was seen only once. J is TRBJ2-6 and V is TRBV9; weak D call: TRBD2 (5 bases). V gave up 0 bases and J gave up 0 bases, with 10 bases separating them. The CDR3 is 17 residues long. The V gene's germline CDR1 is SGDLS and CDR2 YYNGEE. The CDR3 nucleotides read TGTGCCAGCAGCGTAGGCGAGGGCCACTCTGGGGCCAACGTCCTGACTTTC. Its translation is CASSVGEGHSGANVLTF.

This clone was observed a handful of times. The rearrangement uses TRBV10-3 and TRBJ1-3, with TRBD1 as a possible D gene (6 bases). The CDR3 consists of 12 residues. CDR1 and CDR2 (germline): ENHRY, SYGVKD. V lost 10 bases, J lost 3 bases, and 10 bases lay in between. The CDR3 sequence: CATTDSGNTIYF. The CDR3 coding sequence is TGTGCCACGACGGACAGTGGAAACACCATATATTTT.

The V gene is TRBV3-1 (or the pseudogene TRBV3-2), the J gene TRBJ1-3; D ambiguous. The CDR3 is 12 residues long. Trimming removed 4 bases from V and 9 bases from J, with 10 bases in between. From germline, CDR1 is LGHDT and CDR2 YNNKEL (reference sequence). This CDR3 is CASSLSGGTIYF. DNA for the CDR3: TGTGCCAGCAGCCTGAGTGGAGGCACCATATATTTT.

The chain is built from TRBV6-2 or TRBV6-3 and TRBJ2-5; the match to TRBD1 covers 8 bases. Trimming at V came to 2 bases and at J to 5 bases, leaving 10 bases not matched to a gene. Germline CDR1 and CDR2: MNHEY and SVGEGT. The CDR3 has 16 residues. The CDR3 here is CASSYPGQGGGETQYF. The CDR3 DNA reads as TGTGCCAGCAGTTACCCCGGACAGGGAGGAGGGGAGACCCAGTACTTC.

This CDR3 is CASSRGGQRVTEAFF. Written as DNA, the CDR3 is TGTGCCAGCAGCAGAGGAGGACAGAGGGTCACTGAAGCTTTCTTT. This chain uses TRBV21-1 with TRBJ1-1; the D call of TRBD1 is as the table states it, not checked on the DNA. TRBV21-1 has pseudogene status. CDR3 length: 15 amino acids.

V gene TRBV9 combines with J gene TRBJ2-3; 9 positions agree with TRBD2. CDR3 length: 17 residues. The germline gives CDR1 SGDLS, CDR2 YYNGEE. Trimming removed 0 bases from V and 2 bases from J; junction bases left unmatched: 7. CDR3 bases: TGTGCCAGCAGCGTAGCTGTAGCGGGGGCCTACACAGATACGCAGTATTTT. It is translated as CASSVAVAGAYTDTQYF.